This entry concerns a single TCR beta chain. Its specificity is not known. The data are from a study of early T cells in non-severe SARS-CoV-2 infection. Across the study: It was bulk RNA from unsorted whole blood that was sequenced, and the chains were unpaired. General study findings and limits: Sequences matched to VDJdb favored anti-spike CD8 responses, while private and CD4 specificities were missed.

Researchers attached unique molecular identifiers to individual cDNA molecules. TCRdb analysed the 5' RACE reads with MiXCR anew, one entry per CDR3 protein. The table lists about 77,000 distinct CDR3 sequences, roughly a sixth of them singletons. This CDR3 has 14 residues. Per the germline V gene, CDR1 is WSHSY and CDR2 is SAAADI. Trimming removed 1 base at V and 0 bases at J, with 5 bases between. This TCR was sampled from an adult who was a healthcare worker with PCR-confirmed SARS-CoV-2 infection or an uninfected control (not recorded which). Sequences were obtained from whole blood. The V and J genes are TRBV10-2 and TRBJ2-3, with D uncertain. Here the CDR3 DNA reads TGCGCCAGCAGTGAGTGGTCTAGCACAGATACGCAGTATTTT. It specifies CASSEWSSTDTQYF.